This TCR beta chain was captured in a study of cytomegalovirus exposure and HLA in healthy donors. CDR1 and CDR2 (germline): GTSNPN, SVGIG (reference sequence). This CDR3 spans 13 amino acids. The ends were cut back, 0 bases at V and 4 bases at J, with 9 bases in the middle. Researchers ran the PCR with 60 Vbeta and 13 Jbeta primers. Here immunoSEQ multiplex PCR was the method, and the copy in TCRdb shows in-frame clones only, minus some. Of under 200,000 clones in the sample, approximately 85% were seen once. The sequenced material came from PBMCs. This clonotype was sampled from a man aged 18 to 35 in good health and CMV-seropositive. The V call is TRBV30, the J call TRBJ1-1; no firm D call. The CDR3 region has the DNA TGTGCCTGGAGTGTTGGCCTAGGCACTGAAGCTTTCTTT. The encoded protein is CAWSVGLGTEAFF.